This entry describes one TCR beta chain. This sample is part of a study of early T cells in non-severe SARS-CoV-2 infection. Individual cDNA molecules were tagged with unique molecular identifiers, the study reported. TCRdb re-derived calls from the 5' RACE reads in MiXCR, one entry per CDR3 protein. The top ten clones hold about 5.5% of a sample with tens of thousands of distinct CDR3 sequences, 15% of them seen once. The CDR3 runs 14 residues. V lost 8 bases to trimming and J lost 4 bases, with 14 bases between them. The germline gives CDR1 MDHEN, CDR2 SYDVKM. This chain connects TRBV28 to TRBJ2-2, with D perhaps TRBD1 (5 bases). Sequences were obtained from whole blood. The TCR sequence derives from an adult who was a healthcare worker with PCR-confirmed SARS-CoV-2 infection or an uninfected control (not recorded which). The CDR3 reads CASLVGQRTGELFF. In DNA, the CDR3 is TGTGCCAGCCTCGTGGGGCAACGCACCGGGGAGCTGTTTTTT.